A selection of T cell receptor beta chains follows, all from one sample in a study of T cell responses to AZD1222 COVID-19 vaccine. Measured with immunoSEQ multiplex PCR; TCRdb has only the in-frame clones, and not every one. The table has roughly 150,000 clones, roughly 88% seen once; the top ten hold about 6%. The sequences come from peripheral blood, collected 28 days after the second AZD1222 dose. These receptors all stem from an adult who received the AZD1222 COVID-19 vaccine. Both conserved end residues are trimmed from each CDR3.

CDR3: ALTRGTEAF
V: TRBV30
J: TRBJ1-1

CDR3: ASSLVRGGNYGYT
V: TRBV5-1
J: TRBJ1-2

CDR3: ASSPLAGENNEQF
V: TRBV5-8
J: TRBJ2-1

CDR3: ASSTLQGASSYNEQF
V: TRBV19
J: TRBJ2-1

CDR3: AWSQDAAAGNTIY
V: TRBV30
J: TRBJ1-3

CDR3: AISEIAGVKLF
V: TRBV10-3
J: TRBJ1-4

CDR3: ASSSTSGRTETQY
V: TRBV25-1
J: TRBJ2-5

CDR3: ASQELGTVYGYT
V: TRBV19
J: TRBJ1-2

CDR3: AWNSDKSSYEQY
V: TRBV30
J: TRBJ2-7

CDR3: ASSKVAQSYGYT
V: TRBV21-1
J: TRBJ1-2

CDR3: ASSPRGTSGGTDTQY
V: TRBV11-2
J: TRBJ2-3

CDR3: ASSQAPLGWEANVLT
V: TRBV3-1/TRBV3-2
J: TRBJ2-6

CDR3: ASSSREGGSGANVLT
V: TRBV9
J: TRBJ2-6

CDR3: ASSIATDGPQH
V: TRBV19
J: TRBJ1-5

CDR3: ASSLGLAGLETQY
V: TRBV7-6
J: TRBJ2-5

CDR3: ASSETGGGLGGYT
V: TRBV2
J: TRBJ1-2

CDR3: ASSLSGQGANTGELF
V: TRBV19
J: TRBJ2-2

CDR3: ASSALGTDNTEAF
V: TRBV7-9
J: TRBJ1-1

CDR3: ASSLRHGVINEKLF
V: TRBV7-9
J: TRBJ1-4

CDR3: ASSLTTGGTYEQY
V: TRBV28
J: TRBJ2-7

CDR3: ASSIRGSNNSPLH
V: TRBV19
J: TRBJ1-6

CDR3: ASSLASGTGIGNSPLH
V: TRBV11-2
J: TRBJ1-6

CDR3: ASSLGRDTDTQY
V: TRBV5-4
J: TRBJ2-3

CDR3: ASSPGLLVSTGELF
V: TRBV9
J: TRBJ2-2

CDR3: ASSYYGDRRYGYT
V: TRBV28
J: TRBJ1-2

CDR3: ASRRNRALQETQY
V: TRBV5-5
J: TRBJ2-5

CDR3: AIGRTGNQPQH
V: TRBV24-1
J: TRBJ1-5

CDR3: ASRATSRPNEQF
V: TRBV3-1/TRBV3-2
J: TRBJ2-1

CDR3: ASSLAPPSEAF
V: TRBV12-3/TRBV12-4
J: TRBJ1-1

CDR3: ASSRQVDSTGELF
V: TRBV5-4
J: TRBJ2-2

CDR3: AWSLGTGNQPQH
V: TRBV30
J: TRBJ1-5

CDR3: ASSHLTLGLYEQY
V: TRBV5-6
J: TRBJ2-7

CDR3: ASSQEQVLSNQPQH
V: TRBV4-1
J: TRBJ1-5

CDR3: ASSRQGSGGADTQY
V: TRBV7-6
J: TRBJ2-3

CDR3: ASSLRTTRATGELF
V: TRBV3-1/TRBV3-2
J: TRBJ2-2

CDR3: ASSLGTGLDQPQH
V: TRBV5-1
J: TRBJ1-5

CDR3: ASSHHGEGTEAF
V: TRBV4-2
J: TRBJ1-1

CDR3: ASSSVTDRDVYGYT
V: TRBV28
J: TRBJ1-2

CDR3: ASSGQEHDEEKLF
V: TRBV9
J: TRBJ1-4

CDR3: ASSLRDSLPSTEAF
V: TRBV7-2
J: TRBJ1-1

CDR3: AISGQHRTSGGAVDEQF
V: TRBV10-3
J: TRBJ2-1

CDR3: ASSDSGLDTDTQY
V: TRBV6-4
J: TRBJ2-3

CDR3: ASSLTDEQY
V: TRBV5-1
J: TRBJ2-7

CDR3: ASSLRGEGRGLSNQPQH
V: TRBV27
J: TRBJ1-5

CDR3: ASSLYSSGASADTQY
V: TRBV5-5
J: TRBJ2-3

CDR3: ASSGPDRDGPKLH
V: TRBV18
J: TRBJ1-6

CDR3: SATGTGNEKLF
V: TRBV29-1
J: TRBJ1-4

CDR3: ASSYSRLPSSPLH
V: TRBV6-5
J: TRBJ1-6

CDR3: ASSPFRTGNQETQY
V: TRBV18
J: TRBJ2-5

CDR3: ASSLAQALGELF
V: TRBV6-5
J: TRBJ2-2

CDR3: ATSDFGAADNYGYT
V: TRBV24-1
J: TRBJ1-2

CDR3: ASSTVGVLYEQY
V: TRBV19
J: TRBJ2-7

CDR3: ASSVEGQGRTDTQY
V: TRBV9
J: TRBJ2-3

CDR3: ASSFGRGYNEQF
V: TRBV27
J: TRBJ2-1

CDR3: ASSSQRGTQY
V: TRBV5-4
J: TRBJ2-3